This paragraph reports one TCR beta chain. The length of the CDR3 is 15 residues. The V end was cut by 0 bases, the J end by 5 bases, with 14 bases between. Germline V gives CDR1 SGHKS, CDR2 YYEKEE (reference sequence). Original handling: Amplification of reference gene primers was used by the study to estimate nucleated cell counts. Assay used: immunoSEQ multiplex PCR; TCRdb lists only in-frame clones, some missing. V and J calls plus clone size are reproduced from that table; the DNA served to infer D and trimming. The repertoire consists of under 450,000 clones, with about 88% occurring once and the leading ten covering about 1.4%. The data are from a study of blood T cell repertoires in COVID-19. Looking at the study overall: Samples came from the United States, Italy and Spain, spanning acute and convalescent COVID-19. Nucleic acid was either cDNA or gDNA, and it came from T cells, B-cell-depleted T cells, or PBMCs.

Specimen: peripheral blood. This sequence originates from a woman between 35 and 50 years old with COVID-19, enrolled during active disease. This sequence joins TRBV5-5 and TRBJ1-2, with a weak D call TRBD1 (5 bases). The CDR3 region is CASSLGGREAYGYTF. CDR3 in DNA: TGTGCCAGCAGCTTGGGAGGCAGGGAGGCTTATGGCTACACCTTC.